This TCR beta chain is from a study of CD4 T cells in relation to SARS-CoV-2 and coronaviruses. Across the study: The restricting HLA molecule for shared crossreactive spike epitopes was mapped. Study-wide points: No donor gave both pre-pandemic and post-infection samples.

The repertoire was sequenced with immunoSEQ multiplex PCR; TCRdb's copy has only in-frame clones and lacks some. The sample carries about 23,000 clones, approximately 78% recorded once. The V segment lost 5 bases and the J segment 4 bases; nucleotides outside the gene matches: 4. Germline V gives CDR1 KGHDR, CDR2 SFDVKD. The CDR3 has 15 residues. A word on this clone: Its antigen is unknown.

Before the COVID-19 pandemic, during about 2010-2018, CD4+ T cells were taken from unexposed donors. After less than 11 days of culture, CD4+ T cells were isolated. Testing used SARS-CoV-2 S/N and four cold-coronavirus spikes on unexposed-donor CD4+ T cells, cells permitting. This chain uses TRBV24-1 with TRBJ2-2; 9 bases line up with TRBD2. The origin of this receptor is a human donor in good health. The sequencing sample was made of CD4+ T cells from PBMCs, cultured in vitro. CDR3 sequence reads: CATSVAGAGTGELFF. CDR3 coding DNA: TGTGCCACCAGTGTAGCGGGAGCAGGCACCGGGGAGCTGTTTTTT.